Each of the 26 T cell receptor beta chains below was sequenced from the same sample in a study of blood T cell repertoires in COVID-19. Using immunoSEQ multiplex PCR, the repertoire was profiled, and TCRdb retains in-frame clones only, with some absent. The profile covers just over 300,000 clones, with about 91% appearing a single time and 9.5% taken by the ten largest. Specimen: PBMCs or T cells enriched from blood (not recorded which). The receptor source for this set is a middle-aged woman who had recovered from COVID-19.

The J gene is TRBJ2-2, the V gene TRBV11-3, with 11 nucleotides matching TRBD2. V dropped 5 bases and J dropped 1; count of bases not matched to a gene: 9. CDR3 size: 18 residues. Germline-derived CDR1 and CDR2 are SGHNT and YENEEA. The CDR3 region is CASSTRLAGSGNTGELFF. The DNA of the CDR3 is TGTGCCAGCAGCACCAGACTAGCGGGATCGGGGAACACCGGGGAGCTGTTTTTT.

As to this clone: The identical CDR3 is also encoded by other nucleotide sequences in the sample. The chain couples TRBV5-8 to TRBJ2-3; D unresolved. The germline CDR1 and CDR2 sequences are SGHTS and YDEGEE. This CDR3 has 14 amino acids. V shed 0 bases and J shed 0 bases, with 5 bases lying between them. The DNA for the CDR3 is TGTGCCAGCAGCTTGGGACATAGCACAGATACGCAGTATTTT. Its protein product is CASSLGHSTDTQYF.

The rearrangement uses TRBV10-3 and TRBJ2-7, with D possibly matching TRBD2 (6 bases). Trimming left V 4 bases short and J 0 bases short, with 10 bases between. The germline CDR1 and CDR2 sequences are ENHRY and SYGVKD. The length of the CDR3 is 14 residues. This CDR3 is CAISVPGASYEQYF. The CDR3 region has the DNA TGTGCCATCAGTGTCCCGGGAGCCTCCTACGAGCAGTACTTC.

This clone was seen a single time. The chain links TRBV4-3 to TRBJ1-2, with unresolved D. From germline, CDR1 is LGHNA and CDR2 YSLEER. V was trimmed by 1 base and J by 4 bases, leaving 7 bases between them. The CDR3 sequence is 13 residues long. CDR3: CASSQGTSYGYTF. The DNA of the CDR3 is TGCGCCAGCAGCCAAGGAACGAGCTATGGCTACACCTTC.

This chain connects TRBV7-8 to TRBJ1-5; 7 bases are a match to TRBD1. V was pared by 4 bases and J by 3 bases, with 3 bases of the junction left unmatched. Per the germline V gene, CDR1 is SGHVS and CDR2 is FQNEAQ. CDR3 length: 14 amino acids. CDR3 sequence reads: CASSWDSANQPQHF. DNA of the CDR3: TGTGCCAGCAGCTGGGACAGTGCCAATCAGCCCCAGCATTTT. Using reference TRBV7-8 and TRBJ1-5 for the parts outside the CDR3, the full variable domain is GAGVSQSPRYKVAKRGQDVALRCDPISGHVSLFWYQQALGQGPEFLTYFQNEAQLDKSGLPSDRFFAERPEGSVSTLKIQRTQQEDSAVYLCASSWDSANQPQHFGDGTRLSIL.

The V gene is TRBV5-1, the J gene TRBJ2-7; 9 nucleotides align to TRBD2. The CDR3 is made up of 14 amino acids. Germline CDR1 and CDR2: SGHRS and YFSETQ. Trimming took 6 bases from V and 3 from J; bases not matched to a gene: 7. This CDR3 is CASKVSGGLYEQYF. The CDR3 bases are TGCGCCAGCAAGGTTAGCGGGGGACTCTACGAGCAGTACTTC.

The V and J genes are TRBV3-1 (or the pseudogene TRBV3-2) and TRBJ2-7; 10 bases align to TRBD2. This CDR3 contains 15 residues. Germline trimming cut 1 base from V and 4 bases from J; bases unmatched to any gene: 4. CDR1 is LGHDT and CDR2 is YNNKEL in the germline V gene (reference sequence). CDR3 sequence reads: CASSQGAGGPYEQYF. DNA of the CDR3: TGTGCCAGCAGCCAAGGAGCGGGGGGGCCGTACGAGCAGTACTTC.

The V gene is TRBV5-4, the J gene TRBJ1-2; D might be TRBD1 (6 bases). V lost 4 bases and J 1 base, leaving 11 bases between the germline ends. Germline V gene sequence: CDR1 SGHNT, CDR2 YYREEE (reference sequence). This CDR3 region has 14 residues. CDR3 nucleotide sequence: TGTGCCAGCAGCCAGGACAGTAGTAACTATGGCTACACCTTC. Protein sequence: CASSQDSSNYGYTF.

The rearrangement links TRBV2 to TRBJ1-5; D might be TRBD1 (6 bases). The CDR3 runs 17 residues. Germline V gene sequence: CDR1 SNHLY, CDR2 FYNNEI. Trimming cost V 1 base and J 4 bases, with 17 bases left between them. CDR3: CASSEVGGRGLNQPQHF. CDR3 nucleotides: TGTGCCAGCAGTGAAGTGGGCGGCAGGGGCCTTAATCAGCCCCAGCATTTT.

This sequence joins TRBV28 and TRBJ1-4, with D unresolved. Germline V gives CDR1 MDHEN, CDR2 SYDVKM. V lost 3 bases and J lost 15, with 14 bases in between. The CDR3 has 12 amino acids. The CDR3 reads CASSFSPGELFF. Here the CDR3 DNA reads TGTGCCAGCAGTTTCTCCCCGGGAGAATTGTTTTTT. The full variable domain, in which reference TRBV28 and TRBJ1-4 provide the parts outside the CDR3, is DVKVTQSSRYLVKRTGEKVFLECVQDMDHENMFWYRQDPGLGLRLIYFSYDVKMKEKGDIPEGYSVSREKKERFSLILESASTNQTSMYLCASSFSPGELFFGSGTQLSVL.

This CDR3 reads CASSPPKGAQHF. The CDR3 DNA follows: TGTGCCAGCAGCCCCCCAAAGGGGGCCCAGCATTTT. The chain uses TRBV6-6 and TRBJ1-5; possible D gene TRBD1, 6 bases. The germline gives CDR1 MNHNY, CDR2 SVGAGI (reference sequence). CDR3 length equals 12 residues. Trimming removed 6 bases at V and 11 bases at J, with 14 bases between.

There are a few counts of this clone. The sample carries other DNA sequences with the same CDR3. This rearrangement joins TRBV30 to TRBJ1-1, with D tentatively TRBD1 (6 bases). V was cut by 0 bases and J by 1 base, with 6 bases left in between. The CDR3 totals 13 residues. Germline V gene sequence: CDR1 GTSNPN, CDR2 SVGIG (reference sequence). The CDR3 region is CAWSVQGNTEAFF. The CDR3 DNA is TGTGCCTGGAGTGTACAGGGGAACACTGAAGCTTTCTTT.

The rearrangement links TRBV9 to TRBJ2-1, with a weak D call TRBD2 (6 bases). Trimming removed 7 bases at V and 0 bases at J, with 17 bases between. The CDR3 has 16 residues. CDR1 and CDR2 from the germline V gene are SGDLS and YYNGEE. This CDR3 is CASGRSGLVSYNEQFF. For the CDR3, the DNA is TGTGCCAGCGGGAGGTCGGGGCTAGTCTCCTACAATGAGCAGTTCTTC.

The V call is TRBV5-4, the J call TRBJ1-1, with D possibly being TRBD1 (5 bases). V was clipped by 4 bases and J by 3 bases, with 13 bases between them. The CDR3 sequence is 14 residues long. Germline loops: CDR1 SGHNT, CDR2 YYREEE (reference sequence). The DNA of the CDR3 is TGTGCCAGCAGCCTCAGGGAACCGGACACTGAAGCTTTCTTT. Residues: CASSLREPDTEAFF.

The rearrangement joins TRBV19 to TRBJ2-1; perhaps TRBD1 as D (5 bases). Trimming shortened V by 4 bases and J by 7 bases, and 20 bases separated the two germline ends. CDR1 and CDR2 (germline): LNHDA, SQIVND (reference sequence). CDR3 length: 16 residues. CDR3 nucleotides: TGTGCCAGTAGTAGAATCAGGGTCGTAGTCTTAAATGAGCAGTTCTTC. Translation gives CASSRIRVVVLNEQFF. The full variable domain, in which reference TRBV19 and TRBJ2-1 provide the parts outside the CDR3, is DGGITQSPKYLFRKEGQNVTLSCEQNLNHDAMYWYRQDPGQGLRLIYYSQIVNDFQKGDIAEGYSVSREKKESFPLTVTSAQKNPTAFYLCASSRIRVVVLNEQFFGPGTRLTVL.

The chain couples TRBV19 to TRBJ1-1; the D is unclear. The CDR3 contains 15 residues. The V gene lost 7 bases and the J gene lost 1 base, with 16 bases spanning the gap. In germline, CDR1 is LNHDA, CDR2 SQIVND (reference sequence). CDR3 sequence: CASKLPSTGNTEAFF. In DNA, the CDR3 is TGTGCCAGTAAACTCCCTTCGACTGGGAACACTGAAGCTTTCTTT.

J is TRBJ1-2 and V is TRBV30; D may be TRBD1 (5 bases). The V end lost 0 bases, the J end lost 1 base, and 9 bases lay between the germline ends. Germline V gene lookup returns CDR1 GTSNPN and CDR2 SVGIG (reference sequence). This CDR3 spans 14 amino acids. CDR3 region: CAWSVWGGNYGYTF. CDR3 DNA sequence: TGTGCCTGGAGTGTGTGGGGGGGTAACTATGGCTACACCTTC.

This chain connects TRBV18 to TRBJ2-3, with D hard to call. The CDR3 is 14 residues long. Germline assignment: CDR1 KGHSH and CDR2 LQKENI. V lost 3 bases, J lost 2 bases, and 9 bases lay in between. The CDR3 reads CASSPLQVTDTQYF. In DNA, the CDR3 is TGTGCCAGCTCACCCTTGCAGGTCACAGATACGCAGTATTTT.

The CDR3 region is CASSYSVREAGNTIYF. The CDR3 DNA is TGTGCCAGCAGTTACTCCGTCAGGGAGGCTGGAAACACCATATATTTT. This sequence joins TRBV6-5 and TRBJ1-3, with a tentative D call TRBD1 (5 bases). V lost 0 bases and J 2 bases, leaving 11 bases between the germline ends. Germline assignment: CDR1 MNHEY and CDR2 SVGAGI. This CDR3 region has 16 residues.

This chain uses TRBV6-2 or TRBV6-3 with TRBJ2-1; TRBD2 might be the D (5 bases). V lost 6 bases and J lost 5, with 14 bases in between. Germline CDR1 and CDR2: MNHEY and SVGEGT. This CDR3 region has 14 residues. CDR3 residues: CASSLPDFNNEQFF. The CDR3 nucleotides read TGTGCCAGCAGCCTACCGGACTTCAACAATGAGCAGTTCTTC.

The chain uses TRBV7-9 and TRBJ1-1; 9 bases line up with TRBD1. This CDR3 has 16 amino acids. J gave up 0 bases and V 5 bases, and 7 bases lay outside the gene matches. CDR1 SEHNR and CDR2 FQNEAQ come from the germline V gene (reference sequence). The CDR3 nucleotides read TGTGCCAGCAGCCCGGACAGGGGTTCGATGAACACTGAAGCTTTCTTT. It is translated as CASSPDRGSMNTEAFF.

The gene calls are TRBV3-1 (or the pseudogene TRBV3-2) and TRBJ1-3; D not resolved. CDR3 length equals 17 residues. Germline loops: CDR1 LGHDT, CDR2 YNNKEL (reference sequence). V gave up 3 bases and J gave up 8 bases, with 23 bases separating them. The CDR3 loop reads CASSHNRPTAGRDTIYF. CDR3 bases: TGTGCCAGCAGCCATAATCGACCGACCGCGGGCCGGGACACCATATATTTT.

The table lists this clone with a count of one. The rearrangement links TRBV7-2 to TRBJ2-3, with 7 bases matching TRBD1. Germline CDR1 is SGHTA and CDR2 is FQGNSA. The CDR3 extends over 18 amino acids. The J segment lost 1 base and the V segment lost 7 bases, leaving 17 bases of the junction unmatched. The CDR3 loop is CASNVVGQFLLRTDTQYF. DNA of the CDR3: TGTGCCAGCAACGTCGTGGGACAGTTCCTTTTGCGCACAGATACGCAGTATTTT.

The rearrangement links TRBV7-2 to TRBJ1-5; D not certain. The CDR3 consists of 14 residues. CDR1 SGHTA and CDR2 FQGNSA come from the germline V gene. Trimming stripped 5 bases from V and 3 bases from J, with 11 bases between. The CDR3 sequence is CASSPLLLNQPQHF. CDR3 bases: TGTGCCAGCAGCCCCCTATTGCTCAATCAGCCCCAGCATTTT.

This clone has ten or more counts. The chain recombines TRBV4-1 with TRBJ2-1, with 13 nucleotides matching TRBD2. Germline V gene lookup returns CDR1 MGHRA and CDR2 YSYEKL. This CDR3 has 15 residues. The ends lost 5 bases at V and 7 bases at J; junction bases unmatched: 5. The CDR3 DNA reads as TGCGCCAGCAGCTCTCGGACTAGCGGGAGAAATGAGCAGTTCTTC. Protein sequence: CASSSRTSGRNEQFF.

The rearrangement joins TRBV15 to TRBJ2-7; no clear D. V was trimmed by 0 bases and J by 0 bases, leaving 9 bases between them. The CDR3 consists of 15 residues. Germline CDR1 reads LNHNV; CDR2 reads YYDKDF (reference sequence). As DNA, the CDR3 is TGTGCCACCAGCAGAGAGGCATCGCCCTCCTACGAGCAGTACTTC. Amino acid sequence: CATSREASPSYEQYF.